This entry describes one T cell receptor (beta chain). Participants came from some 26 US areas, aged about 18 to 89 years. This sample stems from a study of blood T cell repertoires in COVID-19. As for the study in general: Acute and convalescent COVID-19 samples came from the United States, Italy and Spain. Sample material is recorded as cDNA or gDNA derived from T cells, B-cell-depleted T cells, or PBMCs.

Study processing details: Estimated nucleated cell counts came from reference gene primer amplification. The data were produced by immunoSEQ multiplex PCR, yet TCRdb's version contains in-frame clones alone and is incomplete. V and J calls and clone size are as listed in that table; D and trimming were resolved from the DNA. Among roughly 200,000 clones listed, roughly 90% were seen once. The receptor was isolated from a woman between 40 and 50 years old with acute COVID-19. Sequenced sample: PBMCs or T cells enriched from blood (not recorded which).

This chain's CDR3 is CASSQDGRQPQHF. The CDR3 DNA is TGTGCCAGCAGCCAAGACGGGAGGCAGCCCCAGCATTTT. The V gene is TRBV3-1 (or the pseudogene TRBV3-2), the J gene TRBJ1-5; D unclear. This CDR3 comprises 13 residues. The germline V and J ends were trimmed by 0 bases and 7 bases, with 7 bases remaining between them. Germline loops: CDR1 LGHDT, CDR2 YNNKEL (reference sequence).